This section outlines one T cell receptor beta chain sequence together with its context. This entry belongs to a study of control samples from healthy donors and cancer patients. Sequencing was performed with immunoSEQ multiplex PCR; in TCRdb, only in-frame clones are kept and a portion is missing. The table includes 110,000 or so clones, 83% detected once. Sequences were obtained from blood. The sequence was collected from a woman aged 45 to 65 in good health.

This CDR3 reads CASSAEDTEFF. CDR3 nucleotide sequence: TGCGCCAGCAGCGCGGAGGATACCGAGTTCTTC. The chain has TRBV5-1 and TRBJ2-1; D might be TRBD2 (5 bases). The CDR3 is made up of 11 amino acids. Trimming shortened V by 4 bases and J by 14 bases, and 13 bases separated the two germline ends. Germline loops: CDR1 SGHRS, CDR2 YFSETQ.